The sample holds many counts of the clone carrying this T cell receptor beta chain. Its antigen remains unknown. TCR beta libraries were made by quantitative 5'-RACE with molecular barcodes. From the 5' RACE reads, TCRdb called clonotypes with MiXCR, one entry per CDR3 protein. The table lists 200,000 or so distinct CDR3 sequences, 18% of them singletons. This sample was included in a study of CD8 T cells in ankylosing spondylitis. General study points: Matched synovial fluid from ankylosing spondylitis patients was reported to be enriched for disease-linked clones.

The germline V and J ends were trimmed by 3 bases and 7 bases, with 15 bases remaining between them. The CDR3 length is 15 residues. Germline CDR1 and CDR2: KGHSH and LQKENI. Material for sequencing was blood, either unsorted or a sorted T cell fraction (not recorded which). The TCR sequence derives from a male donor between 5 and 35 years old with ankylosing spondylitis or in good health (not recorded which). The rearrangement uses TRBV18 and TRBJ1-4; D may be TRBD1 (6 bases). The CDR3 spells CASSPSGALAEKLFF. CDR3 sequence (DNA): TGTGCCAGCTCACCCTCGGGGGCATTGGCTGAAAAACTGTTTTTT.